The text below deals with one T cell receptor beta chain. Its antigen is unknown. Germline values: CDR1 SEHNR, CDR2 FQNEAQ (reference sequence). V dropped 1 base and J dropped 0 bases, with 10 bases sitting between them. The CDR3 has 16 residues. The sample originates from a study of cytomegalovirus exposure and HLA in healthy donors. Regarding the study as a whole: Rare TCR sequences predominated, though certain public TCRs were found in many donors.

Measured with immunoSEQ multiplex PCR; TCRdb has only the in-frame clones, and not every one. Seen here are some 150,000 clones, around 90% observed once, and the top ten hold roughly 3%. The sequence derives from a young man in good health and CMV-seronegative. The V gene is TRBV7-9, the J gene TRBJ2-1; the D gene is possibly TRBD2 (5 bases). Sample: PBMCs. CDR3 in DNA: TGTGCCAGCAGCTTAGAATCGGGGTCCTCCTACAATGAGCAGTTCTTC. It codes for CASSLESGSSYNEQFF. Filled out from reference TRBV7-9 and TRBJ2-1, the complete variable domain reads DTGVSQNPRHKITKRGQNVTFRCDPISEHNRLYWYRQTLGQGPEFLTYFQNEAQLEKSRLLSDRFSAERPKGSFSTLEIQRTEQGDSAMYLCASSLESGSSYNEQFFGPGTRLTVL.